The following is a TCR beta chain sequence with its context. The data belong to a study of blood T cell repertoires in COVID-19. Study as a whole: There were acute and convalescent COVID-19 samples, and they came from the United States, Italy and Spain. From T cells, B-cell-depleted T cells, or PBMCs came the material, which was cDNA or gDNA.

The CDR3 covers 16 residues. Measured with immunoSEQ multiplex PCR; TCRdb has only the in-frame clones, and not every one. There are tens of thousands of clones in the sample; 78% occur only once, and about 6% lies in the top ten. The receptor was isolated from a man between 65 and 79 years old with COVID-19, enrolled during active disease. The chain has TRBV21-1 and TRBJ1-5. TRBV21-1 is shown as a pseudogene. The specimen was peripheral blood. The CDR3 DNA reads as TGTGCCAGCAGCAGCGCGCCGGGACTGGTCAATCAGCCCCAGCATTTT. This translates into CASSSAPGLVNQPQHF.